Following are 20 T cell receptor beta chains from one sample sequenced in a study of early T cells in non-severe SARS-CoV-2 infection. Each CDR3 protein is one row after TCRdb ran MiXCR on the 5' RACE reads. The table records over 50,000 distinct CDR3 sequences, about 16% of them present only once. The sample here was whole blood, taken at baseline. The receptors were gathered from an adult who was a healthcare worker with PCR-confirmed SARS-CoV-2 infection or an uninfected control (not recorded which).

The chain has TRBV5-1 and TRBJ2-5; 10 bases agree with TRBD1. V shed 3 bases, J shed 6 bases, and the junction held 14 bases outside the gene matches. Germline lookup yields CDR1 SGHRS and CDR2 YFSETQ. This CDR3 is 17 amino acids long. The CDR3 protein is CASSSTLGQGGRKTQYF. The CDR3 nucleotides read TGCGCCAGCAGCTCCACCCTCGGACAGGGGGGTCGGAAGACCCAGTACTTC.

This chain links TRBV28 with TRBJ1-4; no clear D. Per the germline V gene, CDR1 is MDHEN and CDR2 is SYDVKM. This CDR3 has 16 amino acids. V dropped 3 bases and J dropped 0 bases, with 11 bases sitting between them. CDR3 sequence: CASSFNRAATNEKLFF. The CDR3, as DNA: TGTGCCAGCAGTTTTAATCGAGCTGCAACTAATGAAAAACTGTTTTTT.

The chain has TRBV3-1 and TRBJ1-4; maybe TRBD1 (5 bases). V lost 4 bases and J 5 bases, leaving 11 bases between the germline ends. This CDR3 is 14 amino acids long. Germline CDR1 is LGHDT and CDR2 is YNNKEL (reference sequence). The CDR3, as DNA: TGTGCCAGCAGCCGGACTGAGGGGAATGAAAAACTGTTTTTT. This encodes CASSRTEGNEKLFF.

This clonotype was observed many times. V and J are TRBV2 and TRBJ2-2, with 8 bases matching TRBD1. Germline V lookup: CDR1 SNHLY, CDR2 FYNNEI. This CDR3 region has 14 residues. V lost 6 bases and J lost 2; bases outside the gene matches: 2. In DNA form, the CDR3 reads TGTGCCAGCAGGGGACAGGTCAACACCGGGGAGCTGTTTTTT. This encodes CASRGQVNTGELFF.

This clonotype was counted a few times. J is TRBJ1-2 and V is TRBV6-1; 8 positions agree with TRBD1. The CDR3 runs 15 residues. Germline trimming cut 1 base from V and 4 bases from J; bases unmatched to any gene: 5. Germline V lookup: CDR1 MNHNS, CDR2 SASEGT. CDR3 protein: CASSEGQGATYGYTF. CDR3 coding DNA: TGTGCCAGCAGTGAAGGGCAGGGGGCCACCTATGGCTACACCTTC.

This clonotype was recorded at least ten times. J is TRBJ1-1 and V is TRBV30; no clear D. Trimming stripped 4 bases from V and 1 base from J, with 13 bases between. Germline V gene data show CDR1 as GTSNPN and CDR2 as SVGIG (reference sequence). This CDR3 has 14 amino acids. CDR3 amino acids: CAWNRGYQNTEAFF. CDR3 in DNA: TGTGCCTGGAACCGAGGTTACCAGAACACTGAAGCTTTCTTT.

This chain connects TRBV14 to TRBJ2-2; D remains ambiguous. The germline gives CDR1 SGHDN, CDR2 FVKESK. The CDR3 contains 13 residues. Trimming pared 7 bases from V and 1 base from J, leaving 7 bases between. The DNA of the CDR3 is TGTGCCAGCAACCTGGGGAACACCGGGGAGCTGTTTTTT. The encoded protein is CASNLGNTGELFF.

This clonotype was seen more than once but under ten times. This chain links TRBV6-6 with TRBJ2-5, with 8 bases that match TRBD2. The J segment lost 4 bases and the V segment lost 6 bases, leaving 13 bases of the junction unmatched. The CDR3 has 16 residues. Per germline, CDR1 MNHNY and CDR2 SVGAGI (reference sequence). The CDR3 region has the DNA TGTGCCAGCAGAGCCGGGGGGGCCTCGGTACTAGAGACCCAGTACTTC. Amino acid sequence: CASRAGGASVLETQYF.

This chain uses TRBV11-2 with TRBJ1-1; weak D call: TRBD1 (5 bases). The CDR3 length is 14 residues. The V end lost 0 bases, the J end lost 4 bases, and 9 bases lay between the germline ends. Looked up from germline, CDR1 is SGHAT and CDR2 is FQNNGV. The CDR3 is CASSLERGGTEAFF. The CDR3 coding sequence is TGTGCCAGCAGCTTAGAGCGGGGGGGCACTGAAGCTTTCTTT.

The J gene is TRBJ2-3, the V gene TRBV5-1; TRBD2 matches 11 bases. CDR3 size: 14 residues. Per the germline V gene, CDR1 is SGHRS and CDR2 is YFSETQ. V dropped 8 bases and J dropped 4; count of bases not matched to a gene: 6. The chain's CDR3 is CASIAGGPPDTQYF. The DNA for the CDR3 is TGCGCCAGTATAGCGGGAGGGCCTCCAGATACGCAGTATTTT. Full variable domain (rest looked up from reference TRBV5-1 and TRBJ2-3): KAGVTQTPRYLIKTRGQQVTLSCSPISGHRSVSWYQQTPGQGLQFLFEYFSETQRNKGNFPGRFSGRQFSNSRSEMNVSTLELGDSALYLCASIAGGPPDTQYFGPGTRLTVL.

The genes are TRBV7-3 and TRBJ1-1, with D tentatively TRBD1 (6 bases). Looked up from germline, CDR1 is SGHTA and CDR2 is FQGTGA. Between the trimmed V and J ends, which lost 2 bases and 11 bases, there was a span of 18 bases. This CDR3 has 14 residues. The chain's CDR3 is CASSLDGGSGEAFF. Here the CDR3 DNA reads TGTGCCAGCAGCTTAGATGGGGGCAGCGGTGAGGCTTTCTTT.

J is TRBJ2-1 and V is TRBV7-3, with D perhaps matching TRBD1 or TRBD2 (6 bases each). The CDR3 totals 13 residues. Germline V gives CDR1 SGHTA, CDR2 FQGTGA. Trimming cost V 5 bases and J 9 bases, with 14 bases left between them. CDR3 sequence reads: CASSPLGGSEQFF. CDR3 nucleotides: TGTGCCAGCAGCCCCCTAGGGGGGAGTGAGCAGTTCTTC.

V is TRBV7-9 and J is TRBJ1-5; possible D gene TRBD1, 5 bases. This CDR3 has 15 amino acids. CDR1 and CDR2 from the germline V gene are SEHNR and FQNEAQ (reference sequence). The V and J ends lost 4 bases and 5 bases respectively, with 15 bases between them. CDR3 sequence reads: CASSSPGGGDQPQHF. In DNA, the CDR3 is TGTGCCAGCAGCTCCCCCGGAGGAGGGGATCAGCCCCAGCATTTT.

This clonotype was picked up many times. The rearrangement uses TRBV4-2 and TRBJ2-7, with D possibly called TRBD1 or TRBD2 (5 bases each). V was trimmed by 5 bases and J by 0 bases, leaving 14 bases between them. This CDR3 is built from 15 residues. The germline V gene encodes CDR1 LGHNA and CDR2 YNFKEQ. CDR3 DNA: TGTGCCAGCAGCTCCCGGGACCCTGGCTCCTACGAGCAGTACTTC. Protein product: CASSSRDPGSYEQYF.

The chain couples TRBV20-1 to TRBJ1-4, with 10 bases matching TRBD1. CDR3 size: 13 residues. The V and J ends lost 3 bases and 8 bases, in that order; junction bases with no gene match: 3. Germline V gives CDR1 DFQATT, CDR2 SNEGSKA (reference sequence). CDR3 nucleotides: TGCAGTGCTAGGCAGACAGGGGGCGAAAAACTGTTTTTT. This gives the protein CSARQTGGEKLFF.

The chain recombines TRBV20-1 with TRBJ2-2, with 11 bases matching TRBD2. With V trimmed by 3 bases and J by 5 bases, 5 bases remained unmatched. CDR3 length: 15 residues. Germline lookup yields CDR1 DFQATT and CDR2 SNEGSKA (reference sequence). The CDR3 region is CSARRLAGLTGELFF. For the CDR3, the DNA is TGCAGTGCTAGGAGACTAGCGGGACTTACCGGGGAGCTGTTTTTT.

In this sample, this clonotype turned up many times. This chain uses TRBV7-8 with TRBJ2-7; D remains ambiguous. Deletions cut 1 base from V and 4 bases from J, with 14 bases between. The germline V gene encodes CDR1 SGHVS and CDR2 FQNEAQ. This CDR3 is 15 amino acids long. This CDR3 is CASSLVLAAGYEQYF. CDR3 sequence (DNA): TGTGCCAGCAGCTTAGTCTTGGCAGCCGGATACGAGCAGTACTTC.

This clonotype was counted only a few times. The chain couples TRBV11-2 to TRBJ2-5; the D is unclear. CDR1 and CDR2 (germline): SGHAT, FQNNGV. V shed 1 base and J shed 5 bases, with 11 bases lying between them. The CDR3 consists of 14 residues. The CDR3 nucleotides are TGTGCCAGCAGCTTAGGAGTCCAGACCGAGACCCAGTACTTC. Translation gives CASSLGVQTETQYF.

In this sample, this clonotype turned up a few times. The chain carries TRBV7-9 and TRBJ2-7; 9 positions agree with TRBD1. The length of the CDR3 is 16 residues. CDR1 and CDR2 (germline): SEHNR, FQNEAQ (reference sequence). V lost 11 bases to trimming and J lost 1 base; unmatched junction nucleotides: 15. For the CDR3, the DNA is TGTGCCGTCCGCCTTGAGGGGGACAGGGTTTCCTACGAGCAGTACTTC. Translated: CAVRLEGDRVSYEQYF.

This clonotype was found many times. The chain is built from TRBV28 and TRBJ1-1; TRBD1 matches 8 bases. Germline CDR1 and CDR2: MDHEN and SYDVKM. V lost 2 bases, J lost 4 bases, and 3 bases stayed unmatched. The CDR3 contains 14 residues. The CDR3, as DNA: TGTGCCAGCAGTTTAACAGGGGGAATCACTGAAGCTTTCTTT. As protein: CASSLTGGITEAFF.